Reported below is one T cell receptor (beta chain). Its specificity is unknown. This sample is drawn from a study of cytomegalovirus exposure and HLA in healthy donors. Looked up from germline, CDR1 is SGHDT and CDR2 is YYEEEE. Trimming shortened V by 4 bases and J by 3 bases, and 11 bases separated the two germline ends. This CDR3 comprises 13 residues. PCR employed 60 Vbeta and 13 Jbeta primers. Sequencing used immunoSEQ multiplex PCR; TCRdb keeps in-frame clones, though not all of them. The data contain some 130,000 clones, roughly 77% of them singletons. Study-level points and caveats: Reports credit the classifier with highly specific, highly sensitive diagnosis of cytomegalovirus status. Fewer N-insertions (relative to the roughly 660-donor mean) were reportedly seen in an Asian-associated ancestry cluster in a later analysis.

The clonotype comes from a female donor in good health and CMV-seronegative. Material for sequencing was PBMCs. The V and J genes are TRBV5-6 and TRBJ2-7, with D tentatively TRBD1 (6 bases). CDR3 sequence (DNA): TGTGCCAGCAGCAGGACAGCAAACTACGAGCAGTACTTC. Residues: CASSRTANYEQYF.